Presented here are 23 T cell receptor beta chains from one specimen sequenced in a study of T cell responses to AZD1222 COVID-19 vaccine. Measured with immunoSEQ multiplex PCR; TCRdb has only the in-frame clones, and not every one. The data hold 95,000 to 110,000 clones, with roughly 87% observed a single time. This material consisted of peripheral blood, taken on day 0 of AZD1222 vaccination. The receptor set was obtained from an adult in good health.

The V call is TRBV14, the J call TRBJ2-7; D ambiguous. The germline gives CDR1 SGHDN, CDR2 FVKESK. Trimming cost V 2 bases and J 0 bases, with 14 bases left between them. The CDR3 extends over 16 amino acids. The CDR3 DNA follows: TGTGCCAGCAGCCAAAACTTTGGACGGAACTCCTACGAGCAGTACTTC. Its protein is CASSQNFGRNSYEQYF.

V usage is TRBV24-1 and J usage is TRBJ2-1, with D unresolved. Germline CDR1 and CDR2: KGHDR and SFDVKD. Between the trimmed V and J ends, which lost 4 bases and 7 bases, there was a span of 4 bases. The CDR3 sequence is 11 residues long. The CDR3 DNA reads TGTGCCACCAGTGACGCAAATGAGCAGTTCTTC. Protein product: CATSDANEQFF.

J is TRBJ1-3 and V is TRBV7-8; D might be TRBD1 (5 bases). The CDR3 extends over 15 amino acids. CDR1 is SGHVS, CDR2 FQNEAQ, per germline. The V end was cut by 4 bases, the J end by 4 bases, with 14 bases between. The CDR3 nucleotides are TGTGCCAGCAGCTCCCGGACACGAGCAGGAAACACCATATATTTT. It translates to CASSSRTRAGNTIYF.

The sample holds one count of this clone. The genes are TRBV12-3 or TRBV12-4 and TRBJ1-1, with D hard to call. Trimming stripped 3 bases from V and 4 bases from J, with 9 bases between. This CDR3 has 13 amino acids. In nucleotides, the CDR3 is TGTGCCAGCAGTTTTACGGGGAGCACTGAAGCTTTCTTT. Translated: CASSFTGSTEAFF.

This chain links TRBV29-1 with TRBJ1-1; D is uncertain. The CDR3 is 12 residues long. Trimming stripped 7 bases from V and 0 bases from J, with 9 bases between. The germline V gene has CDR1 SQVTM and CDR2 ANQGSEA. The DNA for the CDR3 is TGCAGCGGATCTAAATTGAACACTGAAGCTTTCTTT. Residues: CSGSKLNTEAFF.

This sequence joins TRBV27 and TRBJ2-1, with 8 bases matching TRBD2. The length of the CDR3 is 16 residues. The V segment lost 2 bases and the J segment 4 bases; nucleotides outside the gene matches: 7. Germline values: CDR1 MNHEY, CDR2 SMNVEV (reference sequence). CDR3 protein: CASSLVAGGFYNEQFF. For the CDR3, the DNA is TGTGCCAGCAGTTTAGTGGCGGGGGGCTTTTACAATGAGCAGTTCTTC.

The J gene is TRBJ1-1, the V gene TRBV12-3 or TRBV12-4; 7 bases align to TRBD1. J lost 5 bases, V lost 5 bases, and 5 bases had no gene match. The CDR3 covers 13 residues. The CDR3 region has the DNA TGTGCCAGCAGTCCACAGGGGTTAACTGAAGCTTTCTTT. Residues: CASSPQGLTEAFF.

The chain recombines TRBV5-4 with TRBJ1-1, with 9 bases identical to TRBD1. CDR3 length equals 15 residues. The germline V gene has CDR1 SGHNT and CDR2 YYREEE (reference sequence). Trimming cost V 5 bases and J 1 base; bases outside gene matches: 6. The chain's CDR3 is CASSLMGQGNTEAFF. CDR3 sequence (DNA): TGTGCCAGCAGTCTCATGGGACAGGGGAACACTGAAGCTTTCTTT.

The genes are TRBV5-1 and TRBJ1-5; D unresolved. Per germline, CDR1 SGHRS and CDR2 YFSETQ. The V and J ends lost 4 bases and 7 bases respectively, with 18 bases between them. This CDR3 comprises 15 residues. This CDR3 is CASSRMGGLDQPQHF. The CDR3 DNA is TGCGCCAGCAGCCGAATGGGTGGGTTGGACCAGCCCCAGCATTTT.

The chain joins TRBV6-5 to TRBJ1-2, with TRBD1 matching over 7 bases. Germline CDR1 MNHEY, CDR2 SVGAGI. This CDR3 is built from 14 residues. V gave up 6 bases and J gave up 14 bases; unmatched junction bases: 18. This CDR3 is CASRHRGSMISVTF. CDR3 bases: TGTGCCAGCAGGCACAGGGGTTCGATGATCTCGGTAACCTTC.

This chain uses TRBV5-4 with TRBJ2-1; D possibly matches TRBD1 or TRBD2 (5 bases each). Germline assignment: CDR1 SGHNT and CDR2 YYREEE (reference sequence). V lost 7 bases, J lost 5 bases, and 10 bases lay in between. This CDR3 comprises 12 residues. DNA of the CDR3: TGTGCCAGCGGCTGGGGGAACAATGAGCAGTTCTTC. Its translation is CASGWGNNEQFF.

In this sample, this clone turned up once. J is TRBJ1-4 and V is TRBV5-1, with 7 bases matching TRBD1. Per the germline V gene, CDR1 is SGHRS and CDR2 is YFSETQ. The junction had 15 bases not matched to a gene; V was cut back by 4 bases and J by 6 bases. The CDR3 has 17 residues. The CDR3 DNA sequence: TGCGCCAGCAGCATACGGGCGTCGGCAGGGGGAGATGAAAAACTGTTTTTT. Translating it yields CASSIRASAGGDEKLFF.

CDR3 residues: CASSGGGEFYGYTF. CDR3 nucleotides: TGTGCCAGCAGCGGTGGCGGGGAATTCTATGGCTACACCTTC. This chain links TRBV9 with TRBJ1-2; D is ambiguous. V lost 3 bases, J lost 4 bases, and 13 bases lay in between. The CDR3 runs 14 residues. The germline CDR1 and CDR2 sequences are SGDLS and YYNGEE.

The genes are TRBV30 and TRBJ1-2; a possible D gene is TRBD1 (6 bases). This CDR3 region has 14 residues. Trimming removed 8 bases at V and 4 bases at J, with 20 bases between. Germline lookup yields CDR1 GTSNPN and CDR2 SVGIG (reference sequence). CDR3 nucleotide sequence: TGTGCCGGGTGGGGGGGGGCGCAGAGCTATGGCTACACCTTC. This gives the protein CAGWGGAQSYGYTF.

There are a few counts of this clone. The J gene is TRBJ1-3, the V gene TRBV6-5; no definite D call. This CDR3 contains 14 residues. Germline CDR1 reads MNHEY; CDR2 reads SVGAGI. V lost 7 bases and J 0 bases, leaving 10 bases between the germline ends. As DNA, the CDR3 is TGTGCCAGCATGGCAGAAGACTCTGGAAACACCATATATTTT. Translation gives CASMAEDSGNTIYF.

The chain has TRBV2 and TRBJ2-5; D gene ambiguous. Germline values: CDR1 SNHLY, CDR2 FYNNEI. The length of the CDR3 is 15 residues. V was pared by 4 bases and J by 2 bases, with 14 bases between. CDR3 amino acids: CASSVSREMQETQYF. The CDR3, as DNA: TGTGCCAGCAGTGTGTCTAGAGAAATGCAAGAGACCCAGTACTTC. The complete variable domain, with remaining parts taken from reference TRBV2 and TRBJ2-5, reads EPEVTQTPSHQVTQMGQEVILRCVPISNHLYFYWYRQILGQKVEFLVSFYNNEISEKSEIFDDQFSVERPDGSNFTLKIRSTKLEDSAMYFCASSVSREMQETQYFGPGTRLLVL.

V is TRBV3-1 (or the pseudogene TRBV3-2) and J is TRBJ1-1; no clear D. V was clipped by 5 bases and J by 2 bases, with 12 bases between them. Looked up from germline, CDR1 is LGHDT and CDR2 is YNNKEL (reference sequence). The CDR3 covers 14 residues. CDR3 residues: CASSYGAGNTEAFF. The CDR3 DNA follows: TGTGCCAGCAGCTATGGAGCAGGAAACACTGAAGCTTTCTTT.

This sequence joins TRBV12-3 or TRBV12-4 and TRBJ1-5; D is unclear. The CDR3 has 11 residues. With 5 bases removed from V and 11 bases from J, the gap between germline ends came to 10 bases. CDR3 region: CASSDRGAQHF. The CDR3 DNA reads TGTGCCAGCAGTGATCGGGGAGCCCAGCATTTT.

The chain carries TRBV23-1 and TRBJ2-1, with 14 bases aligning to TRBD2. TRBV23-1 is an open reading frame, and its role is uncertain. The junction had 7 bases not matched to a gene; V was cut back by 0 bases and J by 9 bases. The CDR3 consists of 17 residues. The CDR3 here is CASSQSGTSGSRGEQFF. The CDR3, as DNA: TGCGCCAGCAGTCAATCCGGGACTAGCGGGAGTCGAGGTGAGCAGTTCTTC.

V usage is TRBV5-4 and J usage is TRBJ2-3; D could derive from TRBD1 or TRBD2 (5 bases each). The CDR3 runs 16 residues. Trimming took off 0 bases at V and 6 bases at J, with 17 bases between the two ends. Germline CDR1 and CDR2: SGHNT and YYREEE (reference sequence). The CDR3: CASSLAGDLSPDTQYF. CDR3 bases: TGTGCCAGCAGCTTGGCCGGGGACCTCTCGCCCGATACGCAGTATTTT.

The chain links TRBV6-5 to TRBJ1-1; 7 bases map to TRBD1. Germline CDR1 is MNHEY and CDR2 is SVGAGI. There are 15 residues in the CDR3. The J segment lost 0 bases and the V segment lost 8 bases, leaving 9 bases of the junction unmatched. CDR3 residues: CASSPRDRLNTEAFF. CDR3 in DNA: TGTGCCAGCTCGCCTCGGGACAGACTGAACACTGAAGCTTTCTTT.

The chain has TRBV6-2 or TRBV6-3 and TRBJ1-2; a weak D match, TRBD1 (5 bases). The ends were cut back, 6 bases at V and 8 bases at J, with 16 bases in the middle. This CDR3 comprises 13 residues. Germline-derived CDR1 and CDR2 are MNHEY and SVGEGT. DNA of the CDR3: TGTGCCAGCAGATACGGGGGTGCCTGGGGCTACACCTTC. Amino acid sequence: CASRYGGAWGYTF.

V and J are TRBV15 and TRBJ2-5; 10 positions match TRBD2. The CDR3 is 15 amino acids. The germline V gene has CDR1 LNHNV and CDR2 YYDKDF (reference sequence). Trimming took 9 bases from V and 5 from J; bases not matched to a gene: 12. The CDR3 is CATKRGGLQRETQYF. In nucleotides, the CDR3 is TGTGCCACAAAGCGGGGGGGCCTGCAAAGGGAGACCCAGTACTTC.